The 8 T cell receptor beta chains presented below share a single source sample, sequenced in a study of blood T cell repertoires in COVID-19 (dated by TCRdb to the early 2020s). Library preparation was by the immunoSEQ multiplex PCR assay. Sourced from immuneACCESS, this table was stored by TCRdb with only in-frame sequences that have V and J called. A share of the clones is absent; for the studies checked, an unresolved V gene accounts for under half, and the remainder has no known explanation. The sample contains 50,000 to 70,000 clones, about 76% of them found a single time. Roughly 23% of the sample goes to the ten largest clones. The specimen was peripheral blood. These receptors were taken from a man aged 50-60 years with active or convalescent COVID-19.

The chain carries TRBV5-4 and TRBJ2-2, with D uncertain. The germline CDR1 and CDR2 sequences are SGHNT and YYREEE (reference sequence). There are 13 residues in the CDR3. The ends were cut back, 0 bases at V and 5 bases at J, with 5 bases in the middle. DNA of the CDR3: TGTGCCAGCAGCTTGGCAAAAACCGGGGAGCTGTTTTTT. It specifies CASSLAKTGELFF.

This chain connects TRBV5-1 to TRBJ2-2; 7 bases match TRBD1. With 4 bases clipped from V and 7 bases from J, the junction kept 4 bases outside the gene matches. The CDR3 sequence is 13 residues long. The germline CDR1 and CDR2 sequences are SGHRS and YFSETQ. DNA for the CDR3: TGCGCCAGCAGCGTGACAGGGTACGGGGAGCTGTTTTTT. It encodes CASSVTGYGELFF.

This chain joins TRBV7-2 and TRBJ2-1; 8 bases match TRBD2. Germline V gene lookup returns CDR1 SGHTA and CDR2 FQGNSA. The CDR3 extends over 15 amino acids. The V segment lost 7 bases and the J segment 9 bases; nucleotides outside the gene matches: 14. DNA for the CDR3: TGTGCCAGCAACCCGCGGGACGGGGGGGCCTTTGAGCAGTTCTTC. Translating gives CASNPRDGGAFEQFF.

This clone was picked up a small number of times. This chain joins TRBV3-1 (or the pseudogene TRBV3-2) and TRBJ2-1; possible D gene TRBD2, 6 bases. The CDR3 is 16 residues long. Per the germline V gene, CDR1 is LGHDT and CDR2 is YNNKEL (reference sequence). The V gene lost 5 bases and the J gene lost 0 bases, with 14 bases spanning the gap. The CDR3 reads CASSDLDGSSYNEQFF. CDR3 in DNA: TGTGCCAGCAGCGACCTAGACGGGAGCTCCTACAATGAGCAGTTCTTC.

Only one count was recorded for this clone. This sequence joins TRBV14 and TRBJ2-3; TRBD1 agrees at 10 bases. V lost 4 bases and J lost 5; bases outside the gene matches: 6. CDR1 is SGHDN, CDR2 FVKESK, per germline. This CDR3 is built from 15 residues. The CDR3 DNA follows: TGTGCCAGCAGCCCTCGGGACAGGGGTGGAGATACGCAGTATTTT. It specifies CASSPRDRGGDTQYF.

J is TRBJ2-5 and V is TRBV5-1, with a possible D match to TRBD2 (6 bases). Looked up from germline, CDR1 is SGHRS and CDR2 is YFSETQ. Trimming removed 0 bases at V and 5 bases at J, with 11 bases between. The CDR3 consists of 14 residues. The chain's CDR3 is CASSLGTIWETQYF. CDR3 DNA: TGCGCCAGCAGCTTGGGGACTATTTGGGAGACCCAGTACTTC.

The chain recombines TRBV28 with TRBJ2-1, with TRBD2 matching over 9 bases. The CDR3 runs 15 residues. V shed 4 bases, J shed 7 bases, and the junction held 8 bases outside the gene matches. Germline lookup yields CDR1 MDHEN and CDR2 SYDVKM. The CDR3 coding sequence is TGTGCCAGCAGTTCCCCGCGGGGGGGCCTGAATGAGCAGTTCTTC. It specifies CASSSPRGGLNEQFF. Drawing the rest from reference TRBV28 and TRBJ2-1, the complete variable domain is DVKVTQSSRYLVKRTGEKVFLECVQDMDHENMFWYRQDPGLGLRLIYFSYDVKMKEKGDIPEGYSVSREKKERFSLILESASTNQTSMYLCASSSPRGGLNEQFFGPGTRLTVL.

J is TRBJ2-1 and V is TRBV6-1; 7 nucleotides match TRBD2. CDR1 is MNHNS, CDR2 SASEGT, per germline. CDR3 length equals 15 residues. Trimming cost V 0 bases and J 15 bases; bases outside gene matches: 14. CDR3 in DNA: TGTGCCAGCAGTGAAGCGCTCCTTAGGACTAGGTTCCCGTTCTTC. It is translated as CASSEALLRTRFPFF.